The 26 T cell receptor beta chains given below trace back to one sample, sequenced in a study of control samples from healthy donors and cancer patients. Data came from immunoSEQ multiplex PCR; TCRdb stores just in-frame clones and leaves some out. This sample's clone table lists approximately 190,000 clones. The sample consisted of blood. Receptors were obtained from a woman in her twenties or thirties in good health.

This chain uses TRBV24-1 with TRBJ1-2; TRBD1 agrees at 7 bases. After removal of 5 bases from V and 1 base from J, the junction contained 6 bases not matched to a gene. CDR3 length equals 15 residues. Per the germline V gene, CDR1 is KGHDR and CDR2 is SFDVKD. Written as DNA, the CDR3 is TGTGCCACCAGTGGTGGACAGGACAATAACTATGGCTACACCTTC. Translated, it gives CATSGGQDNNYGYTF.

The chain joins TRBV28 to TRBJ1-1; weak D call: TRBD1 (6 bases). CDR1 MDHEN and CDR2 SYDVKM come from the germline V gene. This CDR3 contains 13 residues. Trimming removed 8 bases at V and 2 bases at J, with 12 bases between. CDR3 amino acids: CASQTGTNTEAFF. The DNA for the CDR3 is TGTGCCAGCCAAACAGGGACTAACACTGAAGCTTTCTTT.

The chain couples TRBV9 to TRBJ1-3; D not resolved. The ends were cut back, 4 bases at V and 8 bases at J, with 16 bases in the middle. The CDR3 loop spans 14 amino acids. Germline CDR1 is SGDLS and CDR2 is YYNGEE. This CDR3 reads CASSSSSRPDTIYF. The CDR3 DNA is TGTGCCAGCAGCTCCTCTTCCCGGCCTGACACCATATATTTT.

The chain links TRBV19 to TRBJ1-2; TRBD1 agrees at 8 bases. J gave up 3 bases and V 7 bases, and 7 bases lay outside the gene matches. CDR1 LNHDA and CDR2 SQIVND come from the germline V gene (reference sequence). This CDR3 has 14 amino acids. CDR3 sequence reads: CASTLDRVDYGYTF. DNA of the CDR3: TGTGCCAGTACCCTGGACAGGGTAGACTATGGCTACACCTTC.

The chain uses TRBV2 and TRBJ1-5; possible D gene TRBD1, 5 bases. The germline V gene encodes CDR1 SNHLY and CDR2 FYNNEI. The CDR3 is 13 amino acids. V was trimmed by 6 bases and J by 6 bases, leaving 12 bases between them. The chain's CDR3 is CASRSQGIQPQHF. The CDR3 region has the DNA TGTGCCAGCAGGTCGCAGGGAATTCAGCCCCAGCATTTT.

The chain employs TRBV27 and TRBJ2-5, with 10 bases lining up with TRBD1. CDR1 is MNHEY and CDR2 is SMNVEV in the germline V gene (reference sequence). After removal of 6 bases from V and 7 bases from J, the junction contained 5 bases not matched to a gene. The CDR3 totals 13 residues. DNA of the CDR3: TGTGCCAGCAGATACCGGACAGGGGGGACCCAGTACTTC. Protein: CASRYRTGGTQYF.

The chain couples TRBV19 to TRBJ1-5, with TRBD1 identical over 7 bases. With V trimmed by 5 bases and J by 1 base, 17 bases remained unmatched. The V gene's germline CDR1 is LNHDA and CDR2 SQIVND (reference sequence). The CDR3 consists of 19 residues. DNA of the CDR3: TGTGCCAGTAGTTTCCGGACAGGAGCCATAATGGACAGCAATCAGCCCCAGCATTTT. Translating gives CASSFRTGAIMDSNQPQHF.

This chain connects TRBV11-3 to TRBJ2-1, with D possibly being TRBD2 (6 bases). Germline V gives CDR1 SGHNT, CDR2 YENEEA. The CDR3 covers 16 residues. Trimming cost V 0 bases and J 2 bases, with 11 bases left between them. In DNA, the CDR3 is TGTGCCAGCAGCTTAGATGAGCGGGCACCCTACAATGAGCAGTTCTTC. It translates to CASSLDERAPYNEQFF.

The J gene is TRBJ1-1, the V gene TRBV30; D unclear. Trimming removed 2 bases from V and 5 bases from J, with 21 bases in between. Germline V gene data show CDR1 as GTSNPN and CDR2 as SVGIG (reference sequence). The CDR3 is made up of 16 amino acids. CDR3 loop: CAWSQFSAPRGTEAFF. As DNA, the CDR3 is TGTGCCTGGAGTCAGTTTAGCGCCCCCCGAGGAACTGAAGCTTTCTTT.

This rearrangement joins TRBV2 to TRBJ1-5, with a tentative D call TRBD1 (6 bases). This CDR3 is 14 amino acids long. The germline gives CDR1 SNHLY, CDR2 FYNNEI. Trimming took off 2 bases at V and 5 bases at J, with 10 bases between the two ends. The CDR3 loop reads CASSERDTHQPQHF. CDR3 sequence (DNA): TGTGCCAGCAGTGAACGGGACACCCATCAGCCCCAGCATTTT.

This chain joins TRBV30 and TRBJ1-4; D unresolved. CDR1 and CDR2 (germline): GTSNPN, SVGIG (reference sequence). V was clipped by 2 bases and J by 7 bases, with 14 bases between them. The CDR3 has 14 amino acids. As DNA, the CDR3 is TGTGCCTGGAGTAAGCGAAACAGAGCTGAAAAACTGTTTTTT. Protein sequence: CAWSKRNRAEKLFF. Together with reference TRBV30 and TRBJ1-4, the CDR3 gives the full variable domain: SQTIHQWPATLVQPVGSPLSLECTVEGTSNPNLYWYRQAAGRGLQLLFYSVGIGQISSEVPQNLSASRPQDRQFILSSKKLLLSDSGFYLCAWSKRNRAEKLFFGSGTQLSVL.

The chain recombines TRBV10-3 with TRBJ1-2, with 10 bases aligning to TRBD1. V dropped 6 bases and J dropped 10; count of bases not matched to a gene: 8. The CDR3 is made up of 13 amino acids. Looked up from germline, CDR1 is ENHRY and CDR2 is SYGVKD. DNA for the CDR3: TGTGCCATCAGCTCCGGGACAGGGGATGCCTACACCTTC. It is translated as CAISSGTGDAYTF.

The chain is built from TRBV5-1 and TRBJ1-5; 7 bases align to TRBD1. This CDR3 is 15 amino acids long. CDR1 is SGHRS and CDR2 is YFSETQ in the germline V gene. V lost 1 base, J lost 1 base, and 2 bases stayed unmatched. The CDR3 loop reads CASSLKGGSNQPQHF. CDR3 nucleotides: TGCGCCAGCAGCTTGAAAGGGGGCAGCAATCAGCCCCAGCATTTT. Variable domain in full (rest from reference TRBV5-1 and TRBJ1-5): KAGVTQTPRYLIKTRGQQVTLSCSPISGHRSVSWYQQTPGQGLQFLFEYFSETQRNKGNFPGRFSGRQFSNSRSEMNVSTLELGDSALYLCASSLKGGSNQPQHFGDGTRLSIL.

For this clone: At one boundary the junction diverges from the germline segment, which might be a read error. The CDR3 reads CASSDAGTMTF. The CDR3 DNA sequence: TGCGCCAGCAGCGACGCCGGGACTATGACCTTC. The rearrangement uses TRBV5-1 and TRBJ2-7; 7 bases match TRBD2. This CDR3 is 11 amino acids long. In germline, CDR1 is SGHRS, CDR2 YFSETQ.

V and J are TRBV7-9 and TRBJ1-1, with D perhaps TRBD1 (5 bases). The V end was cut by 5 bases, the J end by 8 bases, with 12 bases between. CDR3 size: 12 residues. Germline V gives CDR1 SEHNR, CDR2 FQNEAQ (reference sequence). Here the CDR3 DNA reads TGTGCCAGCAGCCAAAGCGGGGGGGAAGCTTTCTTT. It translates to CASSQSGGEAFF.

The gene calls are TRBV21-1 and TRBJ1-1. TRBV21-1 is an annotated pseudogene. CDR3 length: 13 residues. The CDR3 nucleotides read TGTGCCAGCAGCAAAGGATTGAAGGAAGCTGCTTTCTTT. This gives the protein CASSKGLKEAAFF.

The genes are TRBV9 and TRBJ2-1; D not resolved. The V end was cut by 3 bases, the J end by 1 base, with 17 bases between. CDR1 SGDLS and CDR2 YYNGEE come from the germline V gene. The CDR3 extends over 17 amino acids. This CDR3 is CASSDDGVHPSYNEQFF. CDR3 DNA sequence: TGTGCCAGCAGCGACGATGGGGTCCACCCTTCCTACAATGAGCAGTTCTTC.

The genes are TRBV4-1 and TRBJ1-1, with TRBD1 matching over 9 bases. Germline CDR1 reads MGHRA; CDR2 reads YSYEKL. This CDR3 is 19 amino acids long. The junction had 12 bases not matched to a gene; V was cut back by 1 base and J by 0 bases. CDR3 sequence reads: CASSQVTGGRLPMNTEAFF. The CDR3 region has the DNA TGCGCCAGCAGCCAAGTAACAGGGGGCCGTCTTCCAATGAACACTGAAGCTTTCTTT.

This chain uses TRBV11-2 with TRBJ1-4; a weak D match, TRBD1 (5 bases). There are 13 residues in the CDR3. V lost 5 bases and J 8 bases, leaving 12 bases between the germline ends. Germline V gene sequence: CDR1 SGHAT, CDR2 FQNNGV. DNA for the CDR3: TGTGCCAGCAGCCGGACAAGGGTAGAAAAACTGTTTTTT. As protein: CASSRTRVEKLFF. The full variable domain, completed using reference TRBV11-2 and TRBJ1-4, is EAGVAQSPRYKIIEKRQSVAFWCNPISGHATLYWYQQILGQGPKLLIQFQNNGVVDDSQLPKDRFSAERLKGVDSTLKIQPAKLEDSAVYLCASSRTRVEKLFFGSGTQLSVL.

J is TRBJ2-7 and V is TRBV5-1; a weak D match, TRBD2 (5 bases). Germline V CDR1 and CDR2: SGHRS, YFSETQ. The CDR3 contains 12 residues. V lost 4 bases and J 6 bases, leaving 11 bases between the germline ends. CDR3 amino acids: CASSLSSSEQYF. The CDR3, as DNA: TGCGCCAGCAGCCTCTCTAGCAGCGAGCAGTACTTC.

The CDR3 nucleotides read TGTGCCAGCAGTTACTTGACAGGGGGAGGGGGTGGCTACACCTTC. It is translated as CASSYLTGGGGGYTF. V usage is TRBV6-5 and J usage is TRBJ1-2, with TRBD1 identical over 9 bases. The germline CDR1 and CDR2 sequences are MNHEY and SVGAGI. J was trimmed by 7 bases and V by 1 base; bases with no gene match: 7. The CDR3 runs 15 residues.

This chain joins TRBV4-2 and TRBJ2-3; D perhaps matches TRBD1 (5 bases). V was cut by 0 bases and J by 5 bases, with 15 bases left in between. The CDR3 runs to 16 residues. Germline V CDR1 and CDR2: LGHNA, YNFKEQ. In DNA form, the CDR3 reads TGTGCCAGCAGCCAAGATATGGGCCGGCAGGGAGATACGCAGTATTTT. Residues: CASSQDMGRQGDTQYF.

The chain links TRBV5-1 to TRBJ2-1; the D gene is possibly TRBD2 (6 bases). Germline CDR1 is SGHRS and CDR2 is YFSETQ. Trimming took 0 bases from V and 4 from J, leaving 17 bases between them. The CDR3 runs 17 residues. In nucleotides, the CDR3 is TGCGCCAGCAGCTTGGCGGGCGGGGTCCCATCATACAATGAGCAGTTCTTC. This codes for CASSLAGGVPSYNEQFF.

The gene calls are TRBV6-2 or TRBV6-3 and TRBJ1-5, with 7 nucleotides matching TRBD1. With 2 bases clipped from V and 7 bases from J, the junction kept 8 bases outside the gene matches. CDR1 is MNHEY and CDR2 is SVGEGT in the germline V gene. CDR3 size: 15 residues. CDR3 DNA: TGTGCCAGCAGTTACGAGGGGGCGGATGGACAGCCCCAGCATTTT. Translation: CASSYEGADGQPQHF.

V usage is TRBV4-2 and J usage is TRBJ1-5; D uncertain. Deletions cut 4 bases from V and 2 bases from J, with 12 bases between. There are 15 residues in the CDR3. Germline CDR1 and CDR2: LGHNA and YNFKEQ. The DNA for the CDR3 is TGTGCCAGCAGCCTTCGCGACACCGGCAATCAGCCCCAGCATTTT. It encodes CASSLRDTGNQPQHF.

V and J are TRBV6-5 and TRBJ1-5; the match to TRBD1 covers 10 bases. The junction had 3 bases not matched to a gene; V was cut back by 6 bases and J by 4 bases. CDR1 is MNHEY and CDR2 is SVGAGI in the germline V gene. The CDR3 runs 14 residues. The CDR3 protein is CASRKGQGNQPQHF. CDR3 nucleotide sequence: TGTGCCAGCAGAAAGGGACAGGGGAATCAGCCCCAGCATTTT.